These T cell receptor beta chains were read from a single sample in a study of blood T cell repertoires in COVID-19. Only in-frame clones appear in the TCRdb table, and some are missing; sequencing was by immunoSEQ multiplex PCR. The sample carries roughly 200,000 clones, 60% to 85% recorded once. The specimen sequenced was peripheral blood. Source of these receptors: a woman aged 50 to 60 with active or convalescent COVID-19. Each CDR3 is given with its conserved first and last residue. The order of the fields is V gene, J gene, D gene, CDR3 length, clone size, CDR3 protein, CDR3 DNA. A D gene is named only where the DNA matches it firmly. The size of a clone is reported for some rows only, either as once, few or many, or as a class for expanded clones.

TRBV30	TRBJ2-5	TRBD2	12	NA	CAWSTTGGTQYF	TGTGCCTGGAGTACCACGGGAGGGACCCAGTACTTC
TRBV12-3/TRBV12-4	TRBJ2-7	NA	12	NA	CASRVHTDEQYF	TGTGCCAGCAGGGTCCATACGGACGAGCAGTACTTC
TRBV19	TRBJ1-1	NA	12	NA	CASSTPSSEAFF	TGTGCCAGTAGTACCCCGAGTAGTGAAGCTTTCTTT
TRBV30	TRBJ2-3	TRBD2	16	once	CALQTRTSFWADTQYF	TGTGCCCTACAGACACGGACTAGCTTCTGGGCAGATACGCAGTATTTT
TRBV27	TRBJ2-1	TRBD2	16	few	CASRLTPGLGEQEQFF	TGTGCCAGCAGGCTAACCCCGGGACTAGGTGAGCAAGAGCAGTTCTTC
TRBV2	TRBJ2-7	NA	13	NA	CASSEAVTGFWYF	TGTGCCAGCAGTGAAGCGGTGACAGGTTTCTGGTACTTC
TRBV21-1	TRBJ2-5	NA	20	NA	CASSKAKNGRGLAGDETQYF	TGTGCCAGCAGCAAAGCGAAGAATGGACGTGGGCTAGCGGGAGACGAGACCCAGTACTTC
TRBV28	TRBJ1-1	TRBD1	13	NA	CASSLWGTGRAFF	TGTGCCAGCAGTTTATGGGGGACAGGGCGAGCTTTCTTT
TRBV21-1	TRBJ2-7	NA	23	few	CASSKKKHRRSRTKREGSYEQYF	TGTGCCAGCAGCAAAAAAAAGCACCGTCGAAGCCGGACCAAGCGGGAGGGCTCCTACGAGCAGTACTTC
TRBV7-2	TRBJ2-1	NA	15	NA	CASSLDHGEYNEQFF	TGTGCCAGCAGCTTAGATCACGGGGAATACAATGAGCAGTTCTTC
TRBV7-9	TRBJ1-6	NA	17	NA	CASSPGFLSSYNSPLHF	TGTGCCAGCAGCCCCGGGTTCCTAAGCTCCTATAATTCACCCCTCCACTTT
TRBV15	TRBJ1-3	NA	17	NA	CATSRGGGQSSGNTIYF	TGTGCCACCAGCAGAGGGGGGGGGCAGAGCTCTGGAAACACCATATATTTT
TRBV9	TRBJ1-4	NA	16	many	CASSVGHRATNEKLFF	TGTGCCAGCAGCGTTGGACACCGGGCAACTAATGAAAAACTGTTTTTT
TRBV19	TRBJ1-5	NA	15	NA	CASVDGHRLNQPQHF	TGTGCCTCCGTTGACGGACACCGACTCAATCAGCCCCAGCATTTT
TRBV30	TRBJ1-3	NA	14	NA	CAWTGLFSGNTIYF	TGTGCCTGGACAGGTCTCTTCTCTGGAAACACCATATATTTT
TRBV27	TRBJ1-4	NA	18	NA	CASSRQSGGAQANEKLFF	TGTGCCAGCAGTCGACAAAGTGGGGGGGCGCAGGCTAATGAAAAACTGTTTTTT
TRBV7-2	TRBJ2-3	NA	13	NA	CASSSDFSDTQYF	TGTGCCAGCAGCTCGGACTTTTCAGATACGCAGTATTTT
TRBV5-1	TRBJ1-6	TRBD1	13	NA	CASSLHRGDSLHF	TGCGCCAGCAGCTTACACAGGGGGGATTCCCTCCACTTT
TRBV6-5	TRBJ1-2	TRBD1	15	NA	CASSYYGRGLDGYTF	TGTGCCAGCAGTTACTATGGCAGGGGGCTGGATGGCTACACCTTC
TRBV7-8	TRBJ2-2	NA	14	NA	CASSFLANTGELFF	TGTGCCAGCAGCTTTCTTGCGAACACCGGGGAGCTGTTTTTT
TRBV9	TRBJ1-2	TRBD1	16	many	CASSAPTGDANYGYTF	TGTGCCAGCAGCGCACCAACAGGGGATGCTAACTATGGCTACACCTTC
TRBV18	TRBJ2-7	TRBD2	16	NA	CASSPSSGSRGYEQYF	TGTGCCAGCTCACCTTCCAGCGGGAGCCGGGGGTACGAGCAGTACTTC
TRBV9	TRBJ2-1	TRBD2	16	NA	CASSPQPGLAGGEQFF	TGTGCCAGCAGCCCCCAACCGGGACTAGCGGGGGGTGAGCAGTTCTTC
TRBV5-8	TRBJ1-5	NA	12	NA	CASSYSNQPQHF	TGTGCCAGCTCCTATAGCAATCAGCCCCAGCATTTT
TRBV19	TRBJ1-2	TRBD1	16	NA	CASSRTGTTFGYGYTF	TGTGCCAGTAGCCGGACAGGAACTACGTTCGGCTATGGCTACACCTTC
TRBV18	TRBJ1-1	TRBD1	13	NA	CASSRPGTGEAFF	TGTGCCAGCTCACGGCCCGGGACAGGCGAAGCTTTCTTT
TRBV7-8	TRBJ2-6	TRBD2	17	NA	CASSLDSGRVGANVLTF	TGTGCCAGCAGCTTAGATAGCGGGAGGGTTGGGGCCAACGTCCTGACTTTC
TRBV28	TRBJ1-5	TRBD1	16	few	CASSEPGQGAKQPQHF	TGTGCCAGCTCGGAGCCGGGACAGGGGGCTAAGCAGCCCCAGCATTTT
TRBV5-5	TRBJ1-5	TRBD1	15	NA	CASSLGRGLNQPQHF	TGTGCCAGCAGCTTGGGCAGGGGGCTCAATCAGCCCCAGCATTTT
TRBV29-1	TRBJ1-1	NA	11	NA	CSVGRNTEAFF	TGCAGCGTTGGCAGGAACACTGAAGCTTTCTTT